These 16 T cell receptor beta chains share one sample of origin, sequenced in a study of blood T cell repertoires in COVID-19. TCRdb's copy holds only in-frame clones and misses some; the assay was immunoSEQ multiplex PCR. The data contain 250,000 to 300,000 clones, roughly 88% of them singletons. Sequenced: PBMCs or T cells enriched from blood (not recorded which). The receptors were sampled from a woman in her twenties or thirties who had recovered from COVID-19.

CDR3 nucleotide sequence: TGTGCCAGTAGTATTCGGCAGGGGAGAACAGATACGCAGTATTTT. Amino acids: CASSIRQGRTDTQYF. V usage is TRBV19 and J usage is TRBJ2-3, with D maybe TRBD1 (6 bases). V shed 3 bases and J shed 3 bases, with 13 bases lying between them. Germline V CDR1 and CDR2: LNHDA, SQIVND (reference sequence). The CDR3 sequence is 15 residues long.

The CDR3 nucleotides read TGTGCCAGCAGTAAAACCGGGACTGAAGCTAACTATGGCTACACCTTC. Encoded protein: CASSKTGTEANYGYTF. The genes are TRBV25-1 and TRBJ1-2; possible D gene TRBD1, 5 bases. Germline V gene data show CDR1 as MGHDK and CDR2 as SYGVNS. V dropped 5 bases and J dropped 0 bases, with 16 bases sitting between them. CDR3 size: 16 residues.

This chain links TRBV7-9 with TRBJ1-2; 10 bases fit TRBD1. Trimming cost V 1 base and J 6 bases; bases outside gene matches: 5. Germline V CDR1 and CDR2: SEHNR, FQNEAQ (reference sequence). The CDR3 runs 15 residues. The CDR3 DNA follows: TGTGCCAGCAGCTTAGGACAGGGGGCGCGGGATGGCTACACCTTC. Translated: CASSLGQGARDGYTF. Full variable domain (missing parts from reference TRBV7-9 and TRBJ1-2): DTGVSQNPRHKITKRGQNVTFRCDPISEHNRLYWYRQTLGQGPEFLTYFQNEAQLEKSRLLSDRFSAERPKGSFSTLEIQRTEQGDSAMYLCASSLGQGARDGYTFGSGTRLTVV.

The genes are TRBV27 and TRBJ1-2; D not certain. V lost 3 bases to trimming and J lost 6 bases, with 11 bases between them. The CDR3 has 13 residues. Germline CDR1 is MNHEY and CDR2 is SMNVEV (reference sequence). The CDR3 is CASSFGPGDGYTF. The CDR3, as DNA: TGTGCCAGCAGTTTTGGGCCCGGGGATGGCTACACCTTC.

The rearrangement links TRBV6-7 to TRBJ2-3, with D possibly matching TRBD2 (5 bases). TRBV6-7 is an ORF, and what it does is uncertain. The CDR3 spans 13 residues. V was clipped by 6 bases and J by 9 bases, with 16 bases between them. In nucleotides, the CDR3 is TGTGCCAGCAGCCCCACCCTGGGCGGGACGCAGTATTTT. This codes for CASSPTLGGTQYF.

The genes are TRBV28 and TRBJ2-7; weak D call: TRBD1 (6 bases). V lost 6 bases and J lost 1, with 19 bases in between. CDR1 and CDR2 (germline): MDHEN, SYDVKM. This CDR3 is built from 16 residues. The CDR3: CASRIAWGHSSYEQYF. CDR3 sequence (DNA): TGTGCCAGCAGAATCGCTTGGGGACATAGTTCCTACGAGCAGTACTTC.

The chain has TRBV3-1 (or the pseudogene TRBV3-2) and TRBJ1-2; no reliable D call. Germline lookup yields CDR1 LGHDT and CDR2 YNNKEL (reference sequence). The V and J ends lost 1 base and 2 bases respectively, with 8 bases between them. The CDR3 sequence is 14 residues long. For the CDR3, the DNA is TGTGCCAGCAGCCAAGCGGGAGTAAACTATGGCTACACCTTC. Translated: CASSQAGVNYGYTF.

The rearrangement joins TRBV30 to TRBJ1-2; the match to TRBD1 covers 7 bases. Losses at the gene ends were 2 bases for V and 6 bases for J; bases not matched to a gene: 6. The CDR3 consists of 13 residues. From germline, CDR1 is GTSNPN and CDR2 SVGIG (reference sequence). This CDR3 is CAWSRQGWDGYTF. The CDR3 DNA reads as TGTGCCTGGAGTAGACAGGGTTGGGATGGCTACACCTTC. Using reference TRBV30 and TRBJ1-2 for the parts outside the CDR3, the full variable domain is SQTIHQWPATLVQPVGSPLSLECTVEGTSNPNLYWYRQAAGRGLQLLFYSVGIGQISSEVPQNLSASRPQDRQFILSSKKLLLSDSGFYLCAWSRQGWDGYTFGSGTRLTVV.

The J gene is TRBJ2-2, the V gene TRBV2; D is ambiguous. The CDR3 is 14 residues long. Germline assignment: CDR1 SNHLY and CDR2 FYNNEI. V was trimmed by 7 bases and J by 4 bases, leaving 13 bases between them. CDR3 residues: CASTRGASTGELFF. CDR3 in DNA: TGTGCCAGCACGAGAGGAGCCTCCACCGGGGAGCTGTTTTTT.

As to this clone: Other DNA sequences in the same sample also yield this CDR3. The chain links TRBV9 to TRBJ1-6; 11 bases match TRBD1. The CDR3 loop spans 16 amino acids. The germline V gene has CDR1 SGDLS and CDR2 YYNGEE. With V trimmed by 4 bases and J by 8 bases, 8 bases remained unmatched. The CDR3 region has the DNA TGTGCCAGCAGCTCAGGGGGGACAGGGGGGTATTCACCCCTCCACTTT. Translating it yields CASSSGGTGGYSPLHF.

This clone appeared a few times. The chain uses TRBV29-1 and TRBJ1-4; the match to TRBD1 covers 7 bases. J lost 5 bases, V lost 3 bases, and 0 bases had no gene match. The CDR3 is 12 residues long. From germline, CDR1 is SQVTM and CDR2 ANQGSEA. The CDR3 DNA is TGCAGCGTTGACAGGGGGAATGAAAAACTGTTTTTT. Translated, it gives CSVDRGNEKLFF.

This clone is a singleton in its sample. The V and J genes are TRBV27 and TRBJ1-2; 9 positions match TRBD1. The V and J ends lost 7 bases and 8 bases, in that order; junction bases with no gene match: 8. Per the germline V gene, CDR1 is MNHEY and CDR2 is SMNVEV (reference sequence). The CDR3 is made up of 13 amino acids. This CDR3 reads CASTGTGSGGYTF. CDR3 DNA: TGTGCCAGCACGGGGACAGGGAGCGGCGGCTACACCTTC.

The chain uses TRBV6-5 and TRBJ2-3; D possibly corresponds to TRBD2 (5 bases). The CDR3 extends over 13 amino acids. Trimming took 5 bases from V and 5 from J, leaving 11 bases between them. Germline V CDR1 and CDR2: MNHEY, SVGAGI. The CDR3 sequence is CASSPSSRDTQYF. The CDR3 DNA is TGTGCCAGCAGTCCCTCTAGCCGAGATACGCAGTATTTT.

This rearrangement joins TRBV28 to TRBJ1-3; D is undetermined. The CDR3 contains 15 residues. V shed 2 bases and J shed 2 bases, with 10 bases lying between them. Germline values: CDR1 MDHEN, CDR2 SYDVKM. CDR3 coding DNA: TGTGCCAGCAGTTTAATCGCAAACACTGGAAACACCATATATTTT. Amino acid sequence: CASSLIANTGNTIYF.

The chain links TRBV18 to TRBJ1-1, with D unclear. The V gene's germline CDR1 is KGHSH and CDR2 LQKENI. With 5 bases removed from V and 1 base from J, the gap between germline ends came to 8 bases. This CDR3 spans 13 amino acids. The CDR3 spells CASSLAENTEAFF. The CDR3 DNA follows: TGTGCCAGCTCATTGGCGGAGAACACTGAAGCTTTCTTT.

This chain's CDR3 is CASSLGGGTPQHF. For the CDR3, the DNA is TGTGCCAGCAGCTTAGGAGGGGGCACGCCCCAGCATTTT. The rearrangement uses TRBV11-2 and TRBJ1-5; the match to TRBD1 covers 7 bases. This CDR3 region has 13 residues. Germline loops: CDR1 SGHAT, CDR2 FQNNGV. The trim removed 1 base at V and 9 bases at J, leaving 3 bases unmatched.